These T cell receptor beta chains were read from a single sample in a study of a mutant IDH1 vaccine in newly diagnosed glioma. Repertoires were generated with immunoSEQ multiplex PCR, while TCRdb's copy carries only in-frame clones and drops some. Here the sample spans 45,000 to 60,000 clones, 88% being singletons. No antigen has been assigned to these receptors. Sequences were derived from PBMCs, sampled from a glioma patient whose treatment included an IDH1 peptide vaccine. These receptors originate from a woman in her forties with glioma. Both conserved end residues are part of each CDR3. Each record gives: V gene, clone size, D gene, J gene, CDR3 DNA, CDR3 protein. D genes are given only for firm matches. Part of the rows lack a size; the others show once, few, many or a class for expanded clones.

v_gene: TRBV10-1
abundance: few
d_gene: TRBD2
j_gene: TRBJ2-5
CDR3nt: TGCGCCAGCAGCCTAACGGGGGGAGAGACCCAGTACTTC
CDR3aa: CASSLTGGETQYF

v_gene: TRBV13
abundance: -
d_gene: -
j_gene: TRBJ1-4
CDR3nt: TGTGCCAGCAGCTTCGGACAGACTAATGAAAAACTGTTTTTT
CDR3aa: CASSFGQTNEKLFF

v_gene: TRBV7-7
abundance: -
d_gene: -
j_gene: TRBJ2-1
CDR3nt: TGTGCTAGCAGCTTATCGACAACAGGGAATGAGCAGTTCTTC
CDR3aa: CASSLSTTGNEQFF

v_gene: TRBV5-1
abundance: -
d_gene: -
j_gene: TRBJ2-2
CDR3nt: TGCGCCAGCAGCTACTCTCGGGACCTTCTTGCCACCGGGGAGCTGTTTTTT
CDR3aa: CASSYSRDLLATGELFF

v_gene: TRBV10-2
abundance: -
d_gene: -
j_gene: TRBJ1-1
CDR3nt: TGCGCCAGCAGTGAGTCGATATGGGGGGCGCGGAACACTGAAGCTTTCTTT
CDR3aa: CASSESIWGARNTEAFF

v_gene: TRBV7-2
abundance: once
d_gene: TRBD2
j_gene: TRBJ2-1
CDR3nt: TGTGCCAGCAGCCTCCGACTAGCGGGCTCCTACAATGAGCAGTTCTTC
CDR3aa: CASSLRLAGSYNEQFF

v_gene: TRBV29-1
abundance: -
d_gene: -
j_gene: TRBJ2-1
CDR3nt: TGCAGCGTTGAAGGGGGAGGCGATGAGCAGTTCTTC
CDR3aa: CSVEGGGDEQFF

v_gene: TRBV2
abundance: -
d_gene: TRBD1
j_gene: TRBJ1-1
CDR3nt: TGTGCCAGCAGTAGACAGGGTCAAAACACTGAAGCTTTCTTT
CDR3aa: CASSRQGQNTEAFF

v_gene: TRBV7-2
abundance: few
d_gene: -
j_gene: TRBJ1-5
CDR3nt: TGTGCCAGCAGCTTAGCCGGGCCCAATCAGCGCCAGCATTTT
CDR3aa: CASSLAGPNQRQHF

v_gene: TRBV2
abundance: -
d_gene: -
j_gene: TRBJ1-2
CDR3nt: TGTGCCAGCAGTGAAGCGCCGGGGGGCTACACCTTC
CDR3aa: CASSEAPGGYTF

v_gene: TRBV15
abundance: -
d_gene: -
j_gene: TRBJ1-1
CDR3nt: TGTGCCACCAGCAGAGATATGGGTCCGGGAGCTTTCTTT
CDR3aa: CATSRDMGPGAFF

v_gene: TRBV19
abundance: -
d_gene: -
j_gene: TRBJ2-5
CDR3nt: TGTGCCAGTAGTATAGGGGACGTGGGTTCAGAGACCCAGTACTTC
CDR3aa: CASSIGDVGSETQYF

v_gene: TRBV7-2
abundance: few
d_gene: -
j_gene: TRBJ1-5
CDR3nt: TGTGCCAGCAGTTCCAACAAAAATCAGCCCCAGCATTTT
CDR3aa: CASSSNKNQPQHF

v_gene: TRBV20-1
abundance: few
d_gene: -
j_gene: TRBJ1-4
CDR3nt: TGCAGTGCTGGCCCGGGAAAACTGTTTTTT
CDR3aa: CSAGPGKLFF